This paragraph covers one T cell receptor beta chain sequence. Its target antigen remains unknown. Base qualities were left out, and no much larger clone turns up one base away. This entry is derived from a study of CD8 T cells in Susac syndrome (dated by TCRdb to between 2018 and 2021). The study in broad terms: Whether CD8+ T cell activation and differentiation in Susac syndrome was antigen driven was tested using repertoire sequencing. The clonality of the CD8+ T cell repertoire was compared across 12 healthy donors, 14 Susac syndrome patients and around 15 multiple sclerosis patients. Study-level results and caveats: The number of individuals in the TCR sequencing and HLA analysis was acknowledged as relatively small.

V is pared back by 6 bases and J by 7 bases, with 19 bases lying between the germline termini. From the cysteine through the phenylalanine, the CDR3 covers 15 amino acids. Only the CDR3 portion is preserved as DNA: 45 bases, with reading frame beginning at the first base. The germline V gene specifies SGDLS as CDR1 and YYNGEE as CDR2. RNA was extracted using the RNeasy kit, and about 0.5 to 1 microgram was reverse transcribed with random hexamers. TCR beta CDR3 regions were amplified with the immunoSEQ multiplex PCR assay covering 54 Vbeta and 13 Jbeta segments. PCR amplification bias was corrected using a synthetic template baseline for primer optimization and computational correction. Per the source publication's procedure: Reads were assigned to V, D and J genes according to IMGT and analyzed in immunoSEQ Analyzer, with only productive sequences retained. To calculate clonality, Shannon entropy was normalized by log2 of the number of productive unique sequences and then subtracted from one. For each patient and control, public and private clones were evaluated within the 100 most prevalent clones. A clone was defined as Susac-specific if it was absent from the healthy and MS cohorts, from 1052 published viral clones and from other ImmuneACCESS disease sequences. The public reads were reanalyzed by TCRdb: fastp trimming at Q25, MiXCR alignment, in-frame beta chains only. Rows with one shared CDR3 protein collapse into an entry with the most common genes and DNA. The V and J calls were not made by the authors but by TCRdb's processing. This sample is represented by a few hundred thousand distinct CDR3 sequences; about 85% of them were singletons. The ten largest clones take up approximately 0.12% of the sample.

High-throughput TCR beta sequencing profiled peripheral blood CD8+ and CD4+ T cells from healthy donors, Susac syndrome patients and multiple sclerosis patients. Multiple sclerosis controls were treatment-naive patients with stable or active relapsing-remitting disease fulfilling revised McDonald criteria. CD8+ TEMRA cells were enriched by FACS, while bulk CD8+ and CD4+ T cells were purified by magnetic negative isolation. Blood was drawn into EDTA tubes, processed within 24 hours, and PBMCs were isolated by density gradient centrifugation. PBMCs intended for TCR sequencing were cryopreserved in liquid nitrogen and were subsequently thawed in a 37 degrees C water bath. The sorted or isolated CD4+, CD8+ and CD8+ TEMRA cells reached a purity of at least 90%.

This TCR derives from a human donor with multiple sclerosis. In this chain, TRBV9 is recombined with TRBJ1-4; matching of 6 bases hints at TRBD1 as the D gene. Material for sequencing was CD8+ T cells from PBMCs. The sequenced DNA is TGTGCCAGCACTCCATCCGGGACAAAGGGTGAAAAACTGTTTTTT. Its translation reads: CASTPSGTKGEKLFF. Full variable domain (CDR3 extended with the reference TRBV9 and TRBJ1-4 proteins): DSGVTQTPKHLITATGQRVTLRCSPRSGDLSVYWYQQSLDQGLQFLIQYYNGEERAKGNILERFSAQQFPDLHSELNLSSLELGDSALYFCASTPSGTKGEKLFFGSGTQLSVL.